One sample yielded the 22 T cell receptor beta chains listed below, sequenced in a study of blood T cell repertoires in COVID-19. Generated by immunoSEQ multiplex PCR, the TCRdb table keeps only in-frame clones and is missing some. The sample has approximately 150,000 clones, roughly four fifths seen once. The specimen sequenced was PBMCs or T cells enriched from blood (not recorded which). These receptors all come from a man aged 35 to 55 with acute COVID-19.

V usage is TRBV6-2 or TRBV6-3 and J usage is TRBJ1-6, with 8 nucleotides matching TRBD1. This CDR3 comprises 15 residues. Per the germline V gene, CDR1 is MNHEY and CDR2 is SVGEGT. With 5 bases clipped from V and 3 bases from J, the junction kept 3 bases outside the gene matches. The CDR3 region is CASSPGQGYNSPLHF. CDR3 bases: TGTGCCAGCAGTCCCGGACAGGGCTATAATTCACCCCTCCACTTT.

CDR3 DNA: TGTGCCAGCAGCTTTGGGGGCGGCTCTGGAAACACCATATATTTT. Its protein is CASSFGGGSGNTIYF. The chain has TRBV11-3 and TRBJ1-3; tentatively, D is TRBD1 (6 bases). Germline CDR1 SGHNT, CDR2 YENEEA. Trimming stripped 3 bases from V and 0 bases from J, with 9 bases between. The CDR3 extends over 15 amino acids. Drawing the rest from reference TRBV11-3 and TRBJ1-3, the complete variable domain is EAGVVQSPRYKIIEKKQPVAFWCNPISGHNTLYWYLQNLGQGPELLIRYENEEAVDDSQLPKDRFSAERLKGVDSTLKIQPAELGDSAVYLCASSFGGGSGNTIYFGEGSWLTVV.

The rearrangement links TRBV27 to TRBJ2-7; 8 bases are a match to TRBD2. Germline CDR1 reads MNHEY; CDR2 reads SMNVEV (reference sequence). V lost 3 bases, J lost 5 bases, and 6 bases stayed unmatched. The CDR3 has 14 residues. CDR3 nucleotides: TGTGCCAGCAGTTTGAGCGGGAGTATGAACGAGCAGTACTTC. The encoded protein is CASSLSGSMNEQYF.

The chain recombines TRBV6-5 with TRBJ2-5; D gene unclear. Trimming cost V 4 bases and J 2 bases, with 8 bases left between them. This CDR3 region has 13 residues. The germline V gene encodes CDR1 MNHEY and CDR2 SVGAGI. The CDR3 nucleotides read TGTGCCAGCAGTTGGGCAGGACAAGAGACCCAGTACTTC. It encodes CASSWAGQETQYF.

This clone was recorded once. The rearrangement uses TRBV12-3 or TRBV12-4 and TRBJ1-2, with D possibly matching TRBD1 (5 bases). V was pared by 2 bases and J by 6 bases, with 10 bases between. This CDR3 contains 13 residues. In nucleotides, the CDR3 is TGTGCCAGCAGTTTATTGGTGGGGCATGGCTACACCTTC. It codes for CASSLLVGHGYTF.

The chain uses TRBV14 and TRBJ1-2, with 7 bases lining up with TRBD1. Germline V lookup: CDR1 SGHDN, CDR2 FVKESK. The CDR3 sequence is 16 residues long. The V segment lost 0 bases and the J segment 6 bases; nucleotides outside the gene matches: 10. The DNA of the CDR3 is TGTGCCAGCAGCCAAGATCTCAGGGGGAATCTGAATGGCTACACCTTC. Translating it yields CASSQDLRGNLNGYTF.

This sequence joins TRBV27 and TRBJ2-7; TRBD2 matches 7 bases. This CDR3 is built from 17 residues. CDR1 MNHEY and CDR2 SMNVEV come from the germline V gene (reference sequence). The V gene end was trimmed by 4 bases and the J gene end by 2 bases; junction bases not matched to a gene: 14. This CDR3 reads CASSYRPGGGGAYEQYF. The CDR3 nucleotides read TGTGCCAGCAGTTACCGCCCAGGAGGCGGGGGTGCCTACGAGCAGTACTTC.

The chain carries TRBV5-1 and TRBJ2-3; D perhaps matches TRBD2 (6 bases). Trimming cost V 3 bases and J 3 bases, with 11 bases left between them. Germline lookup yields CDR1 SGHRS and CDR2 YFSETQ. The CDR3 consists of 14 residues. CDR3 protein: CASSYGLLTDTQYF. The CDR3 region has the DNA TGCGCCAGCAGCTACGGACTACTGACAGATACGCAGTATTTT.

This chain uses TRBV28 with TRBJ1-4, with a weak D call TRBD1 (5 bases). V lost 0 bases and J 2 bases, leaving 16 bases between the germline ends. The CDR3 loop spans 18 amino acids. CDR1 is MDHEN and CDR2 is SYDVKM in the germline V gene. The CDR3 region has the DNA TGTGCCAGCAGTTTATGGGATCAGTCGGACACCACTAATGAAAAACTGTTTTTT. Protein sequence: CASSLWDQSDTTNEKLFF.

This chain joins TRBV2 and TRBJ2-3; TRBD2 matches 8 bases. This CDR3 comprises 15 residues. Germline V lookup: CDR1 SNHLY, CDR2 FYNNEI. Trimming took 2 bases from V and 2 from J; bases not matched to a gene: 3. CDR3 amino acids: CASSETSGITDTQYF. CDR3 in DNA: TGTGCCAGCAGTGAAACTAGCGGCATCACAGATACGCAGTATTTT.

The DNA of the CDR3 is TGTGCCAGTAGTATCGACACCCAGAGCTCCTATAATTCACCCCTCCACTTT. Its protein product is CASSIDTQSSYNSPLHF. The chain uses TRBV19 and TRBJ1-6, with D hard to call. Trimming pared 3 bases from V and 0 bases from J, leaving 12 bases between. The CDR3 is 17 residues long. Germline V gives CDR1 LNHDA, CDR2 SQIVND (reference sequence). Variable domain in full (rest from reference TRBV19 and TRBJ1-6): DGGITQSPKYLFRKEGQNVTLSCEQNLNHDAMYWYRQDPGQGLRLIYYSQIVNDFQKGDIAEGYSVSREKKESFPLTVTSAQKNPTAFYLCASSIDTQSSYNSPLHFGNGTRLTVT.

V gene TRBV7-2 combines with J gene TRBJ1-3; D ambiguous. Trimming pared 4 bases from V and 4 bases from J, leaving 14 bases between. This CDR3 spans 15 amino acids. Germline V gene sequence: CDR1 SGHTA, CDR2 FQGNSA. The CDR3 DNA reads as TGTGCCAGCAGCTCCGCGACTGCTAGCGGAAACACCATATATTTT. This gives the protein CASSSATASGNTIYF.

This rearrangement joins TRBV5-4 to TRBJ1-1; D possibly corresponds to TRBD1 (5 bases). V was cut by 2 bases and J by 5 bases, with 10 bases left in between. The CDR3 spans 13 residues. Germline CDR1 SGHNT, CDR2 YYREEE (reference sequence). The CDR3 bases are TGTGCCAGCAGCTTTCGCGGGGGGACTGAAGCTTTCTTT. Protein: CASSFRGGTEAFF.

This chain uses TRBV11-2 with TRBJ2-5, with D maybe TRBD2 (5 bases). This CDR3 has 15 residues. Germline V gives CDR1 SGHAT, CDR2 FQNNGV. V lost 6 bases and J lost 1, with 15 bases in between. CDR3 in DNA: TGTGCCAGCAGTCCCCTAAGCGGCCCCCAAGAGACCCAGTACTTC. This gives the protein CASSPLSGPQETQYF.

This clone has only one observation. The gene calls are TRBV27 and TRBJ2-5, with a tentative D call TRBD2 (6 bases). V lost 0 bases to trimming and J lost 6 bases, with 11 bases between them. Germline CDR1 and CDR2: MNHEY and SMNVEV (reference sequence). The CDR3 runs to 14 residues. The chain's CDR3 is CASSLSWGEQTQYF. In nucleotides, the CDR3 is TGTGCCAGCAGTTTATCATGGGGGGAACAGACCCAGTACTTC.

The CDR3 DNA reads TGTGCCAGCAGCCAAGCCAGGACAGGGGAGGCGACTAATGAAAAACTGTTTTTT. Its translation is CASSQARTGEATNEKLFF. This rearrangement joins TRBV3-1 (or the pseudogene TRBV3-2) to TRBJ1-4; TRBD1 agrees at 9 bases. This CDR3 has 18 amino acids. Trimming removed 1 base from V and 2 bases from J; junction bases left unmatched: 8. Germline CDR1 and CDR2: LGHDT and YNNKEL (reference sequence).

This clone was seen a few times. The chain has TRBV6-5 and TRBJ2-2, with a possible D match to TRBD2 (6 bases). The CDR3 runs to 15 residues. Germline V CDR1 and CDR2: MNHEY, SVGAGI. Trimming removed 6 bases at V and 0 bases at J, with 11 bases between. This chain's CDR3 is CASRSRDSNTGELFF. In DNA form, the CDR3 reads TGTGCCAGCAGGTCCCGGGACTCGAACACCGGGGAGCTGTTTTTT.

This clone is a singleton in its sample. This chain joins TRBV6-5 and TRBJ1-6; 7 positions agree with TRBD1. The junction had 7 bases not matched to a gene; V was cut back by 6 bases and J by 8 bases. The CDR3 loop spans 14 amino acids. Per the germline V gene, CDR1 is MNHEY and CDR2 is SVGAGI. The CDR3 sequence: CASRPQGEYSPLHF. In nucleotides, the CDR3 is TGTGCCAGCAGACCTCAGGGGGAGTATTCACCCCTCCACTTT.

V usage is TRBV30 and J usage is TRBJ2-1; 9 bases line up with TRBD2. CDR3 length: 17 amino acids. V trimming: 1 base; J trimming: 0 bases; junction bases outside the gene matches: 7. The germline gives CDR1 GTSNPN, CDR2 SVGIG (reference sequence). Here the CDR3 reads CAWSGLAGQSSYNEQFF. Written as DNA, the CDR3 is TGTGCCTGGAGTGGCCTAGCGGGGCAAAGCTCCTACAATGAGCAGTTCTTC.

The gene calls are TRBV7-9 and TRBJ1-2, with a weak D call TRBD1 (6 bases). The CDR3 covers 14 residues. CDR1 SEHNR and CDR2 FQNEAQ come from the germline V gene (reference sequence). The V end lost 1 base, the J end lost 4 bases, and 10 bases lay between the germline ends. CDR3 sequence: CASSLVTGTYGYTF. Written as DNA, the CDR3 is TGTGCCAGCAGCTTAGTCACAGGGACCTATGGCTACACCTTC.

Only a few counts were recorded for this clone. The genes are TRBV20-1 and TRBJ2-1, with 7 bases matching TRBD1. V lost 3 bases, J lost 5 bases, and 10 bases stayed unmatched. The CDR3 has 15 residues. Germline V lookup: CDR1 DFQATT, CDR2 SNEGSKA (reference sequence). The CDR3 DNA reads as TGCAGTGCTAGTCCCACCGGGACAGTCGACAATGAGCAGTTCTTC. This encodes CSASPTGTVDNEQFF.

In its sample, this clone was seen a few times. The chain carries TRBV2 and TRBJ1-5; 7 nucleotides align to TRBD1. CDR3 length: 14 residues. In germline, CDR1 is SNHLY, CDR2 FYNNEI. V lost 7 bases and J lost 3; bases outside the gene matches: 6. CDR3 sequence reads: CASNLRGINQPQHF. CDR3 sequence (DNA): TGTGCCAGCAATCTCAGGGGGATCAATCAGCCCCAGCATTTT.